This note documents a single T cell receptor (beta chain) sequence. The data were taken from a study of cytomegalovirus exposure and HLA in healthy donors. CDR3 size: 13 residues. V shed 5 bases and J 8 bases; nucleotides not matched to a gene: 8. The V gene's germline CDR1 is LNHDA and CDR2 SQIVND (reference sequence). Use of 60 Vbeta and 13 Jbeta primers characterized the PCR. The data were produced by immunoSEQ multiplex PCR, yet TCRdb's version contains in-frame clones alone and is incomplete. The profile shows fewer than 180,000 clones, around 60% of them singletons. The rearrangement joins TRBV19 to TRBJ1-1; 7 nucleotides align to TRBD1. The clonotype originates from a woman between 55 and 75 years old in good health and CMV-seropositive. The material sequenced was PBMCs. The CDR3 coding sequence is TGTGCCAGTAGTGGAACAGGGGAGAGGGAAGCTTTCTTT. Its translation is CASSGTGEREAFF.